This T cell receptor beta chain was sequenced during a study of T-cell reconstitution after alpha-beta-depleted transplantation in children. Study-level findings and limits: Some patients' high day-60 TCRbeta diversity was attributed to recipient cells surviving conditioning. Reported findings indicate that, about two months after transplant, alpha-beta T cells came from several hundred expanded clones, which were derived from non-depleted graft cells. The main origin of T-cell counts and diversity one year after transplant was newly produced T cells.

Unique molecular identifiers were used to barcode this TCRbeta library. TCRdb re-analysed the PCR reads in MiXCR, keeping a single row per CDR3 protein. The sample has about 200,000 distinct CDR3 sequences, approximately 6.3% seen once. Deletions cut 6 bases from V and 2 bases from J, with 17 bases between. In germline, CDR1 is MDHEN, CDR2 SYDVKM. The CDR3 runs to 15 residues. This clonotype was detected ten times or more. What it binds is unknown. The origin of this receptor is a boy younger than 10 with acute lymphoblastic leukemia, due to receive a stem cell transplant. The rearrangement joins TRBV28 to TRBJ2-7, with D possibly being TRBD1 or TRBD2 (5 bases each). The specimen comprised PBMCs, sampled before TCRalphabeta/CD19-depleted stem cell transplant. The CDR3 reads CASRTGTVRAYEQYF. CDR3 nucleotide sequence: TGTGCCAGCAGAACTGGGACGGTTCGAGCCTACGAGCAGTACTTC.